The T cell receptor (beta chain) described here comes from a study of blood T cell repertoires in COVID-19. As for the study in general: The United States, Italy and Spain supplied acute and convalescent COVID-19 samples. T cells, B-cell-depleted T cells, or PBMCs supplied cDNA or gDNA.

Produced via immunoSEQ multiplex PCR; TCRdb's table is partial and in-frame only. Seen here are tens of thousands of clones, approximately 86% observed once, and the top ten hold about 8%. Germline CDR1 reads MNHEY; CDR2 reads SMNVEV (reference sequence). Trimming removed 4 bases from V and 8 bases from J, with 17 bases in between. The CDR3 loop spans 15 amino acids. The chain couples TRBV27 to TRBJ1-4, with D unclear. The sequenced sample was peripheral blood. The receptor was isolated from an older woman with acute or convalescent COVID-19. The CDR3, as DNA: TGTGCCAGCAGTTCCCGTAAGCGGGCCCCCGAAAAACTGTTTTTT. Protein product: CASSSRKRAPEKLFF.